This T cell receptor beta chain emerged from a study of cytomegalovirus exposure and HLA in healthy donors. Points from the study as a whole: A later examination showed that TCR association rates differed by HLA locus, with DRB1 most and HLA-C fewest. CMV serostatus was the only immune exposure information that was available.

13 Jbeta primers and 60 Vbeta primers were used for the PCR. Assay used: immunoSEQ multiplex PCR; TCRdb lists only in-frame clones, some missing. The sample carries fewer than 140,000 clones, about 70% recorded once. About this clone: The antigen is undetermined.

The sequenced sample consisted of PBMCs. This clonotype was obtained from a woman aged 45-59 years in good health and CMV-seropositive.

CDR3 loop: CASSSPGQGITEAFF. Written as DNA, the CDR3 is TGTGCCAGCAGCTCTCCGGGACAGGGAATCACTGAAGCTTTCTTT. This chain uses TRBV7-9 with TRBJ1-1; 9 nucleotides line up with TRBD1. Germline V gives CDR1 SEHNR, CDR2 FQNEAQ (reference sequence). The ends lost 4 bases at V and 4 bases at J; junction bases unmatched: 7. The CDR3 is 15 residues long.